In its sample, the clone carrying this T cell receptor (beta chain) was seen a few times. Authors' data handling: Reference gene primer amplification gave nucleated cell count estimates. The assay was immunoSEQ multiplex PCR, and TCRdb's table has in-frame clones only and misses some. V and J calls and clone size come straight from that table; D and trimming were deduced from the DNA. The sample shows under 350,000 clones, around nine tenths of them seen only once. One Seattle source followed patients from active infection through their disease course. This sample was included in a study of blood T cell repertoires in COVID-19. Looking at the study overall: Italy, Spain and the United States were the sources of the convalescent and acute COVID-19 samples. T cells, B-cell-depleted T cells, or PBMCs supplied cDNA or gDNA.

Losses at the gene ends were 0 bases for V and 8 bases for J; bases not matched to a gene: 8. Germline assignment: CDR1 SGHRS and CDR2 YFSETQ. The CDR3 is 15 residues long. This receptor was identified in a woman younger than 45 with COVID-19, enrolled during active disease. The sample comprised peripheral blood. V is TRBV5-1 and J is TRBJ2-3; the match to TRBD1 covers 8 bases. CDR3 protein: CASSLGQGLWGTQYF. The CDR3 region has the DNA TGCGCCAGCAGCTTGGGACAGGGGCTATGGGGTACGCAGTATTTT.